Reported below is one T cell receptor (beta chain). The PCR made use of 60 Vbeta and 13 Jbeta primers. The protocol was immunoSEQ multiplex PCR, while the TCRdb copy is restricted to in-frame clones and leaves out a portion. Of around 100,000 clones listed, about four fifths were seen once; the top ten hold less than 9.5%. The V and J ends lost 11 bases and 2 bases, in that order; junction bases with no gene match: 9. Germline V lookup: CDR1 MNHEY, CDR2 SVGAGI. The CDR3 length is 15 residues. The record originates from a study of cytomegalovirus exposure and HLA in healthy donors. Sequencing input: PBMCs. The gene calls are TRBV6-5 and TRBJ2-6, with TRBD1 matching over 7 bases. The TCR originated in a man aged 30-40 years in good health and CMV-seronegative. CDR3 protein: CASCVQGAGANVLTF. The CDR3 DNA sequence: TGTGCCTCCTGCGTTCAGGGGGCTGGGGCCAACGTCCTGACTTTC.